This entry lists 7 T cell receptor beta chains sequenced from one sample in a study of cytomegalovirus exposure and HLA in healthy donors. This PCR relied on a set of 60 Vbeta primers and 13 Jbeta primers. Assay: immunoSEQ multiplex PCR; the TCRdb copy retains only in-frame clones and omits some. The sample lists some 150,000 clones, 70% to 90% occurring once. The specimen sequenced was PBMCs. All receptors derive from a young woman in good health and CMV-seronegative.

This rearrangement joins TRBV29-1 to TRBJ1-5; TRBD1 agrees at 7 bases. V gave up 5 bases and J gave up 5 bases; unmatched junction bases: 9. The CDR3 is 14 residues long. Germline V gene data show CDR1 as SQVTM and CDR2 as ANQGSEA. As DNA, the CDR3 is TGCAGCGTTCTACTGGACAGGTATCATCAGCCCCAGCATTTT. Translated: CSVLLDRYHQPQHF.

CDR3 loop: CSVGGTNTGELFF. DNA of the CDR3: TGCAGCGTTGGAGGAACGAACACCGGGGAGCTGTTTTTT. The rearrangement links TRBV29-1 to TRBJ2-2, with unresolved D. CDR1 is SQVTM and CDR2 is ANQGSEA in the germline V gene. CDR3 length equals 13 residues. V was trimmed by 4 bases and J by 0 bases, leaving 6 bases between them.

The table lists this clone with a count of one. The chain couples TRBV7-2 to TRBJ2-4; D is ambiguous. Germline V lookup: CDR1 SGHTA, CDR2 FQGNSA. The CDR3 is 15 amino acids. V was pared by 1 base and J by 5 bases, with 12 bases between. The CDR3 bases are TGTGCCAGCAGCTTAGTCACAACAGTCCAAAACATTCAGTACTTC. Translating gives CASSLVTTVQNIQYF.

The V and J genes are TRBV18 and TRBJ1-6; TRBD1 aligns across 7 bases. V lost 3 bases and J lost 13; bases outside the gene matches: 9. Looked up from germline, CDR1 is KGHSH and CDR2 is LQKENI. This CDR3 comprises 14 residues. The CDR3 DNA sequence: TGTGCCAGCTCACCCCGGACAGGCCAAGATCCCCTCCACTTT. Translation gives CASSPRTGQDPLHF.

The chain has TRBV9 and TRBJ2-5, with 7 bases fitting TRBD1. This CDR3 has 14 amino acids. CDR1 is SGDLS and CDR2 is YYNGEE in the germline V gene. The trim removed 4 bases at V and 7 bases at J, leaving 10 bases unmatched. Here the CDR3 DNA reads TGTGCCAGCAGCCCGGGACAGCTTGACCGGACCCAGTACTTC. Its translation: CASSPGQLDRTQYF.

The chain carries TRBV5-1 and TRBJ1-2, with D uncertain. The germline V gene has CDR1 SGHRS and CDR2 YFSETQ. The CDR3 loop spans 13 amino acids. The V end was cut by 0 bases, the J end by 6 bases, with 9 bases between. The CDR3 DNA follows: TGCGCCAGCAGCTTGGGACACGCCAATGGCTACACCTTC. This codes for CASSLGHANGYTF. The full variable domain, its missing parts supplied by reference TRBV5-1 and TRBJ1-2, is KAGVTQTPRYLIKTRGQQVTLSCSPISGHRSVSWYQQTPGQGLQFLFEYFSETQRNKGNFPGRFSGRQFSNSRSEMNVSTLELGDSALYLCASSLGHANGYTFGSGTRLTVV.

This clone was seen a handful of times. The V gene is TRBV4-2, the J gene TRBJ1-1; D is unclear. The CDR3 consists of 14 residues. V gave up 0 bases and J gave up 0 bases, with 5 bases separating them. Germline V gives CDR1 LGHNA, CDR2 YNFKEQ. The chain's CDR3 is CASSQDPVNTEAFF. The CDR3 DNA reads as TGTGCCAGCAGCCAAGATCCTGTGAACACTGAAGCTTTCTTT.